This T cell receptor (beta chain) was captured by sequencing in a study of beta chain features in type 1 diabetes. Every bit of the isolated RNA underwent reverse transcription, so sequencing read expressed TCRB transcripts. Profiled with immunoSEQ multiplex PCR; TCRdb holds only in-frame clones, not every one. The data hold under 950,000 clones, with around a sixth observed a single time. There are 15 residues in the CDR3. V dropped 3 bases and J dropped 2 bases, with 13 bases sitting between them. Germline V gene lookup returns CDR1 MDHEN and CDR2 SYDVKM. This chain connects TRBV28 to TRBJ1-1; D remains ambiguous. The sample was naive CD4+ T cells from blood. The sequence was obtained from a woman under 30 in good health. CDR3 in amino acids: CASSLPDGKNTEAFF. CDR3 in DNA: TGTGCCAGCAGTTTGCCCGACGGAAAAAACACTGAAGCTTTCTTT.